These 18 T cell receptor beta chains were sequenced from one sample in a study of cytotoxic CD8 clonotypes in ibrutinib-treated CLL. Measured with immunoSEQ multiplex PCR; TCRdb has only the in-frame clones, and not every one. The data hold approximately 60,000 clones, with 50% to 65% observed a single time. The sequences come from PBMCs, collected at disease progression, from a patient treated with ibrutinib. These receptors were taken from a human donor with chronic lymphocytic leukemia.

The chain uses TRBV27 and TRBJ1-5; TRBD1 agrees at 8 bases. This CDR3 spans 14 amino acids. The junction had 9 bases not matched to a gene; V was cut back by 9 bases and J by 5 bases. The germline CDR1 and CDR2 sequences are MNHEY and SMNVEV (reference sequence). This chain's CDR3 is CASTVTGGHQPQHF. Here the CDR3 DNA reads TGTGCCAGTACGGTCACAGGGGGTCATCAGCCCCAGCATTTT.

The V call is TRBV18, the J call TRBJ2-3; D possibly corresponds to TRBD1 (6 bases). The CDR3 totals 14 residues. Trimming took 9 bases from V and 4 from J, leaving 17 bases between them. Per the germline V gene, CDR1 is KGHSH and CDR2 is LQKENI. CDR3 coding DNA: TGTGCCAGTGAGGTGGGGGCGTCTGCAGATACGCAGTATTTT. It specifies CASEVGASADTQYF.

The rearrangement links TRBV4-1 to TRBJ1-4, with D possibly TRBD1 on 5 matching bases. The CDR3 has 16 amino acids. V gave up 4 bases and J gave up 2 bases, with 14 bases separating them. The germline V gene has CDR1 MGHRA and CDR2 YSYEKL. The CDR3 loop reads CASSPILRQTNEKLFF. CDR3 coding DNA: TGCGCCAGCAGCCCTATTTTACGACAGACTAATGAAAAACTGTTTTTT.

The rearrangement links TRBV9 to TRBJ1-2; possible D gene TRBD1, 6 bases. The V gene's germline CDR1 is SGDLS and CDR2 YYNGEE. This CDR3 comprises 14 residues. Trimming left V 4 bases short and J 4 bases short, with 14 bases between. CDR3 sequence (DNA): TGTGCCAGCAGCTCGCACAGGGAGTTCTATGGCTACACCTTC. This sequence encodes CASSSHREFYGYTF.

The chain links TRBV7-2 to TRBJ1-6; TRBD1 is a possible D gene (6 bases). Germline CDR1 is SGHTA and CDR2 is FQGNSA. The CDR3 runs 14 residues. V was trimmed by 4 bases and J by 13 bases, leaving 17 bases between them. The CDR3 region is CASSSSTGPVPLHF. As DNA, the CDR3 is TGTGCCAGCAGCTCGTCGACAGGCCCAGTGCCCCTCCACTTT.

This sequence joins TRBV5-1 and TRBJ1-5; TRBD1 matches 7 bases. V dropped 0 bases and J dropped 6; count of bases not matched to a gene: 6. Germline assignment: CDR1 SGHRS and CDR2 YFSETQ. This CDR3 region has 15 residues. Written as DNA, the CDR3 is TGCGCCAGCAGCTTGGAAGGGGGCGAGGGTCAGCCCCAGCATTTT. Protein: CASSLEGGEGQPQHF.

There are a few counts of this clone. The V call is TRBV19, the J call TRBJ1-3; D is ambiguous. Germline CDR1 LNHDA, CDR2 SQIVND (reference sequence). Trimming took off 6 bases at V and 0 bases at J, with 9 bases between the two ends. This CDR3 is built from 14 residues. CDR3 coding DNA: TGTGCCAGTAGCATCCGGGCCTCTGGAAACACCATATATTTT. Its translation: CASSIRASGNTIYF. Drawing the rest from reference TRBV19 and TRBJ1-3, the complete variable domain is DGGITQSPKYLFRKEGQNVTLSCEQNLNHDAMYWYRQDPGQGLRLIYYSQIVNDFQKGDIAEGYSVSREKKESFPLTVTSAQKNPTAFYLCASSIRASGNTIYFGEGSWLTVV.

This clone was seen a few times. The genes are TRBV7-2 and TRBJ2-7; 11 nucleotides align to TRBD2. The CDR3 runs to 16 residues. Trimming removed 0 bases from V and 3 bases from J; junction bases left unmatched: 4. Per the germline V gene, CDR1 is SGHTA and CDR2 is FQGNSA. In nucleotides, the CDR3 is TGTGCCAGCAGCTTAGCTGGGCTAGCGGGGGGCTACGAGCAGTACTTC. Amino acid sequence: CASSLAGLAGGYEQYF.

Remarks on this clone: In the same sample, other DNA sequences code for this CDR3. The chain links TRBV5-6 to TRBJ2-5, with D unresolved. Germline values: CDR1 SGHDT, CDR2 YYEEEE. The CDR3 sequence is 11 residues long. Trimming took off 4 bases at V and 5 bases at J, with 6 bases between the two ends. The DNA for the CDR3 is TGTGCCAGCAGCCTCCGTGAGACCCAGTACTTC. Amino acids: CASSLRETQYF.

There are a few counts of this clone. The chain employs TRBV7-3 and TRBJ1-1; D is unclear. Germline V gene lookup returns CDR1 SGHTA and CDR2 FQGTGA. The CDR3 length is 13 residues. Deletions cut 3 bases from V and 1 base from J, with 6 bases between. The CDR3 loop is CASSFQENTEAFF. CDR3 in DNA: TGTGCCAGCAGCTTTCAGGAGAACACTGAAGCTTTCTTT.

This chain uses TRBV5-8 with TRBJ1-2; D gene uncertain. This CDR3 comprises 11 residues. The germline V and J ends were trimmed by 0 bases and 8 bases, with 5 bases remaining between them. Germline lookup yields CDR1 SGHTS and CDR2 YDEGEE. The CDR3 spells CASSLGPGYTF. Here the CDR3 DNA reads TGTGCCAGCAGCTTGGGCCCAGGCTACACCTTC.

The chain carries TRBV7-2 and TRBJ2-7; D is perhaps TRBD2 (6 bases). Per the germline V gene, CDR1 is SGHTA and CDR2 is FQGNSA. V lost 1 base and J 4 bases, leaving 11 bases between the germline ends. This CDR3 contains 14 residues. CDR3 loop: CASSLGLALYEQYF. As DNA, the CDR3 is TGTGCCAGCAGCTTAGGCCTAGCGCTGTACGAGCAGTACTTC.

The chain links TRBV2 to TRBJ2-7; D may be TRBD2 (5 bases). Germline lookup yields CDR1 SNHLY and CDR2 FYNNEI. CDR3 size: 12 residues. The V end was cut by 6 bases, the J end by 3 bases, with 9 bases between. This CDR3 is CASSELDYEQYF. In DNA form, the CDR3 reads TGTGCCAGCAGCGAACTAGACTACGAGCAGTACTTC. Based on the CDR3 plus reference TRBV2 and TRBJ2-7, the full variable domain is EPEVTQTPSHQVTQMGQEVILRCVPISNHLYFYWYRQILGQKVEFLVSFYNNEISEKSEIFDDQFSVERPDGSNFTLKIRSTKLEDSAMYFCASSELDYEQYFGPGTRLTVT.

This clone was detected many times. This CDR3 is CASSEPGLEGNEQFF. The CDR3 DNA reads as TGTGCCAGCAGTGAACCGGGACTAGAGGGCAATGAGCAGTTCTTC. This sequence joins TRBV6-1 and TRBJ2-1; the match to TRBD2 covers 8 bases. CDR1 and CDR2 (germline): MNHNS, SASEGT. Trimming took 2 bases from V and 6 from J; bases not matched to a gene: 6. This CDR3 has 15 amino acids.

This clone was seen a handful of times. This rearrangement joins TRBV30 to TRBJ1-3; D is undetermined. CDR3 length equals 16 residues. Trimming removed 2 bases at V and 3 bases at J, with 17 bases between. The germline V gene encodes CDR1 GTSNPN and CDR2 SVGIG (reference sequence). Written as DNA, the CDR3 is TGTGCCTGGAGTAGCTGGGCAGGATTCGATGGAAACACCATATATTTT. Its protein is CAWSSWAGFDGNTIYF.

CDR3 coding DNA: TGTGCCAGCTCACCAGATGTCGCCTACGAGCAGTACTTC. Translated: CASSPDVAYEQYF. This sequence joins TRBV18 and TRBJ2-7; no firm D call. Germline CDR1 and CDR2: KGHSH and LQKENI. The V end lost 2 bases, the J end lost 2 bases, and 7 bases lay between the germline ends. This CDR3 comprises 13 residues.

This clone was recorded a few times. The V call is TRBV19, the J call TRBJ2-7, with D possibly called TRBD1 or TRBD2 (6 bases each). Germline lookup yields CDR1 LNHDA and CDR2 SQIVND (reference sequence). With 5 bases removed from V and 1 base from J, the gap between germline ends came to 12 bases. The CDR3 is 14 amino acids. DNA of the CDR3: TGTGCCAGTAGTCCCCGGGGGCCGTCCTACGAGCAGTACTTC. Protein product: CASSPRGPSYEQYF.

CDR3 loop: CASSVVSGTAQYF. For the CDR3, the DNA is TGTGCCAGCAGCGTAGTTTCCGGGACAGCTCAGTATTTT. This sequence joins TRBV9 and TRBJ2-3, with 7 bases fitting TRBD1. CDR3 length: 13 residues. The germline gives CDR1 SGDLS, CDR2 YYNGEE. The V and J ends lost 0 bases and 12 bases, in that order; junction bases with no gene match: 7.